These T cell receptor beta chains were read from a single sample in a study of T-cell reconstitution after alpha-beta-depleted transplantation in children. Each CDR3 protein gets one entry after TCRdb re-called the PCR reads with MiXCR. The table has roughly 150,000 distinct CDR3 sequences, approximately 10% seen once. The sample consisted of PBMCs, taken before TCRalphabeta/CD19-depleted stem cell transplant. Every receptor here comes from a boy between 2 and 10 years old with acute myeloid leukemia, due to receive a stem cell transplant. Each CDR3 is given with its conserved first and last residue. The order of the fields is CDR3 DNA, CDR3 protein, CDR3 length, D gene, clone size, V gene, J gene. A D gene is named only where the DNA matches it firmly. Part of the rows lack a size; the others show once, few, many or a class for expanded clones.

CDR3nt: TGCGCCAGCAGTGCCTCACTAGCCCAAGAGACCCAGTACTTC
CDR3aa: CASSASLAQETQYF
len: 14
d_gene: .
abundance: many
v_gene: TRBV10-2
j_gene: TRBJ2-5

CDR3nt: TGCGCCAGCAGGAGCGGGGGTACGCAGTATTTT
CDR3aa: CASRSGGTQYF
len: 11
d_gene: TRBD2
abundance: many
v_gene: TRBV5-1
j_gene: TRBJ2-3

CDR3nt: TGTGCCAGCAGCATCGGGACCGCCGGCACAGATACGCAGTATTTT
CDR3aa: CASSIGTAGTDTQYF
len: 15
d_gene: .
abundance: many
v_gene: TRBV13
j_gene: TRBJ2-3

CDR3nt: TGTGCCAGCAGCTCAACAGGAATCTCTCCCCTCCACTTT
CDR3aa: CASSSTGISPLHF
len: 13
d_gene: .
abundance: many
v_gene: TRBV11-2
j_gene: TRBJ1-6

CDR3nt: TGTGCCACCTGCCAAGATTCTAGCGGGGGATACACAGATACGCAGTATTTT
CDR3aa: CATCQDSSGGYTDTQYF
len: 17
d_gene: TRBD2
abundance: few
v_gene: TRBV3-1
j_gene: TRBJ2-3

CDR3nt: TGTGCCTGGAGTGCGAAGGGTATGGATAACCAGCCCCAGCATTTT
CDR3aa: CAWSAKGMDNQPQHF
len: 15
d_gene: .
abundance: many
v_gene: TRBV30
j_gene: TRBJ1-5

CDR3nt: TGTGCCAGCAGCCAAGACTGGGGCCCCGCGGGTACGCAGTATTTT
CDR3aa: CASSQDWGPAGTQYF
len: 15
d_gene: .
abundance: many
v_gene: TRBV3-1
j_gene: TRBJ2-3

CDR3nt: TGTGCCAGCAGTGATGTGGCGGGGAGACACAATGAGCAGTTCTTC
CDR3aa: CASSDVAGRHNEQFF
len: 15
d_gene: .
abundance: many
v_gene: TRBV6-4
j_gene: TRBJ2-1

CDR3nt: TGTGCCACCAGCAGAGACCTGAGGGTTGGGGCTTTCTTT
CDR3aa: CATSRDLRVGAFF
len: 13
d_gene: .
abundance: many
v_gene: TRBV15
j_gene: TRBJ1-1

CDR3nt: TGTGCCGGCAACCAGGAGAACACTGAAGCTTTCTTT
CDR3aa: CAGNQENTEAFF
len: 12
d_gene: .
abundance: many
v_gene: TRBV30
j_gene: TRBJ1-1

CDR3nt: TGTGCCAACGCCGGGACTAGCACAGATACGCAGTATTTT
CDR3aa: CANAGTSTDTQYF
len: 13
d_gene: .
abundance: few
v_gene: TRBV2
j_gene: TRBJ2-3

CDR3nt: TGTGCCAGCAGCTCCTACCCGTCGACAGGGGGCAATCAGCCCCAGCATTTT
CDR3aa: CASSSYPSTGGNQPQHF
len: 17
d_gene: TRBD1
abundance: many
v_gene: TRBV11-2
j_gene: TRBJ1-5

CDR3nt: TGCAGTGCTAGACAGGGGGCGCCTACATACAATGAGCAGTTCTTC
CDR3aa: CSARQGAPTYNEQFF
len: 15
d_gene: TRBD1
abundance: many
v_gene: TRBV20-1
j_gene: TRBJ2-1

CDR3nt: TGTGCCAGCAGAGACTCAGGGTACGAGCAGTACTTC
CDR3aa: CASRDSGYEQYF
len: 12
d_gene: .
abundance: many
v_gene: TRBV28
j_gene: TRBJ2-7

CDR3nt: TGTGCTAGTGGTTTGGCCGGACAGGGTGATTCACCCCTCCACTTT
CDR3aa: CASGLAGQGDSPLHF
len: 15
d_gene: TRBD1
abundance: many
v_gene: TRBV12-5
j_gene: TRBJ1-6

CDR3nt: TGTGCCACCAGCAGAGGGGAGGCAGGGGGGTCACCCCTCCACTTT
CDR3aa: CATSRGEAGGSPLHF
len: 15
d_gene: TRBD1
abundance: many
v_gene: TRBV15
j_gene: TRBJ1-6

CDR3nt: TGCAGTGCTAGATCCGGGGACACCATATATTTT
CDR3aa: CSARSGDTIYF
len: 11
d_gene: .
abundance: many
v_gene: TRBV20-1
j_gene: TRBJ1-3

CDR3nt: TGTGCCAGCAGCCAAGGCTTTGATACGCAGTATTTT
CDR3aa: CASSQGFDTQYF
len: 12
d_gene: .
abundance: medium-sized
v_gene: TRBV3-1
j_gene: TRBJ2-3

CDR3nt: TGTGCCATCAGTGGTGGGGACAGAGATCAGCCCCAGCATTTT
CDR3aa: CAISGGDRDQPQHF
len: 14
d_gene: TRBD1
abundance: many
v_gene: TRBV10-3
j_gene: TRBJ1-5

CDR3nt: TGTGCCAGCAGCTTAATTGGGGGCCTACCCCCCTACGAGCAGTACTTC
CDR3aa: CASSLIGGLPPYEQYF
len: 16
d_gene: .
abundance: many
v_gene: TRBV7-9
j_gene: TRBJ2-7

CDR3nt: TGCAGTGCTAGAGATCTACCGGGAGGGTACAATGAGCAGTTCTTC
CDR3aa: CSARDLPGGYNEQFF
len: 15
d_gene: TRBD2
abundance: many
v_gene: TRBV20-1
j_gene: TRBJ2-1

CDR3nt: TGCAGTGCTAGAGATCCCCGGACAGGGAGTTCTAATTCACCCCTCCACTTT
CDR3aa: CSARDPRTGSSNSPLHF
len: 17
d_gene: TRBD1
abundance: many
v_gene: TRBV20-1
j_gene: TRBJ1-6

CDR3nt: TGCTGTGCTAGGCAGGAGGGGGCCGTGAGTCCTAACTATGGCTACACCTTC
CDR3aa: CCARQEGAVSPNYGYTF
len: 17
d_gene: TRBD1
abundance: .
v_gene: TRBV20-1
j_gene: TRBJ1-2

CDR3nt: TGCGCCAGCAGCTTGGGGGCAGGGGAATACGAGCAGTACTTC
CDR3aa: CASSLGAGEYEQYF
len: 14
d_gene: .
abundance: many
v_gene: TRBV5-1
j_gene: TRBJ2-7

CDR3nt: TGTGCCAGCAGCTTAGTCAGGGGGCGAGGCACTGAAGCTTTCTTT
CDR3aa: CASSLVRGRGTEAFF
len: 15
d_gene: TRBD1
abundance: many
v_gene: TRBV11-2
j_gene: TRBJ1-1

CDR3nt: TGCAGTGCTAGGCGGGAGGGGGCGGTGGGCGAGCAGTACTTC
CDR3aa: CSARREGAVGEQYF
len: 14
d_gene: TRBD2
abundance: many
v_gene: TRBV20-1
j_gene: TRBJ2-7

CDR3nt: TGTGCCAGCAGCTTCAACCCATCGGGGGTAGATACGCAGTATTTT
CDR3aa: CASSFNPSGVDTQYF
len: 15
d_gene: .
abundance: many
v_gene: TRBV11-2
j_gene: TRBJ2-3

CDR3nt: TGTGCCACCAGCAGAGACAAACTTGTGGAGGTCTACAATGAGCAGTTCTTC
CDR3aa: CATSRDKLVEVYNEQFF
len: 17
d_gene: .
abundance: many
v_gene: TRBV15
j_gene: TRBJ2-1

CDR3nt: TGCGCCAGCAGTGTTGGACCGAACACCGGGGAGCTGTTTTTT
CDR3aa: CASSVGPNTGELFF
len: 14
d_gene: .
abundance: many
v_gene: TRBV10-2
j_gene: TRBJ2-2

CDR3nt: TGTGCCAGCAGCTTAGTATCTAGGCGGTATGGCTACACCTTC
CDR3aa: CASSLVSRRYGYTF
len: 14
d_gene: .
abundance: many
v_gene: TRBV7-9
j_gene: TRBJ1-2

CDR3nt: TGTGCCAGTAGCCAAATCCGGGACTATAATTCACCCCTCCACTTT
CDR3aa: CASSQIRDYNSPLHF
len: 15
d_gene: .
abundance: many
v_gene: TRBV12-3/TRBV12-4
j_gene: TRBJ1-6

CDR3nt: TGCGCCAGCAGCTTTTCCGGGGCCCAAGAGACCCAGTACTTC
CDR3aa: CASSFSGAQETQYF
len: 14
d_gene: .
abundance: many
v_gene: TRBV5-1
j_gene: TRBJ2-5

CDR3nt: TGCGCCAGCAGCCAAGATTCGTCCAGGGGAAATAATTCACCCCTCCACTTT
CDR3aa: CASSQDSSRGNNSPLHF
len: 17
d_gene: .
abundance: many
v_gene: TRBV4-1
j_gene: TRBJ1-6

CDR3nt: TGTGCCAGCAGCGTGCGGATTTTATCCTACGAGCAGTACTTC
CDR3aa: CASSVRILSYEQYF
len: 14
d_gene: .
abundance: many
v_gene: TRBV13
j_gene: TRBJ2-7

CDR3nt: TGTGCCAGCAGCTTAGGGCAAGAGACCCAGTACTTC
CDR3aa: CASSLGQETQYF
len: 12
d_gene: .
abundance: many
v_gene: TRBV7-3
j_gene: TRBJ2-5

CDR3nt: TGTGCCAGCAGCTCCCAATTAGATACGCAGTATTTT
CDR3aa: CASSSQLDTQYF
len: 12
d_gene: .
abundance: many
v_gene: TRBV11-2
j_gene: TRBJ2-3

CDR3nt: TGCAGTGCTACCGACAGTGGCAGCAATCAGCCCCAGCATTTT
CDR3aa: CSATDSGSNQPQHF
len: 14
d_gene: .
abundance: few
v_gene: TRBV20-1
j_gene: TRBJ1-5

CDR3nt: TGTGCCAGCAGCCAAGTCCTAGCACGGGAGACCCAGTACTTC
CDR3aa: CASSQVLARETQYF
len: 14
d_gene: .
abundance: many
v_gene: TRBV3-1
j_gene: TRBJ2-5

CDR3nt: TGTGCCAGCAGTTTAGGGGCGGGAGGTGGTGAAAACACTGAAGCTTTCTTT
CDR3aa: CASSLGAGGGENTEAFF
len: 17
d_gene: .
abundance: many
v_gene: TRBV12-3/TRBV12-4
j_gene: TRBJ1-1

CDR3nt: TGCGCCAGCAGCTCCAATACACTTGGTACCGAAGCTTTCTTT
CDR3aa: CASSSNTLGTEAFF
len: 14
d_gene: .
abundance: many
v_gene: TRBV5-1
j_gene: TRBJ1-1

CDR3nt: TGTGCCAGCAGTTACCACGGCGGGGGGGTGGCTGAGCAGTTCTTC
CDR3aa: CASSYHGGGVAEQFF
len: 15
d_gene: TRBD2
abundance: many
v_gene: TRBV6-5
j_gene: TRBJ2-1

CDR3nt: TGTGCCAGCAGTCCCCAATTGGGTGGAGCTTTCTTT
CDR3aa: CASSPQLGGAFF
len: 12
d_gene: .
abundance: many
v_gene: TRBV6-6
j_gene: TRBJ1-1

CDR3nt: TGTGCCAGCAGCCTAATCGACCACCAACTATACAATGAGCAGTTCTTC
CDR3aa: CASSLIDHQLYNEQFF
len: 16
d_gene: .
abundance: many
v_gene: TRBV12-3/TRBV12-4
j_gene: TRBJ2-1

CDR3nt: TGTGCCAGCCAAAGGTCCGGACCCTACAATGAGCAGTTCTTC
CDR3aa: CASQRSGPYNEQFF
len: 14
d_gene: .
abundance: .
v_gene: TRBV19
j_gene: TRBJ2-1

CDR3nt: TGCGCCAGCAGCTCGTCTCCCCTAGCGGGAGGCAACAATGAGCAGTTCTTC
CDR3aa: CASSSSPLAGGNNEQFF
len: 17
d_gene: TRBD2
abundance: many
v_gene: TRBV5-1
j_gene: TRBJ2-1

CDR3nt: TGTGCCAGCAGTTCACAAGCGGGCCACAATGAGCAGTTCTTC
CDR3aa: CASSSQAGHNEQFF
len: 14
d_gene: .
abundance: .
v_gene: TRBV9
j_gene: TRBJ2-1

CDR3nt: TGCGCCAGCAGCCAAGCCAGGGGTGAGCAGTTCTTC
CDR3aa: CASSQARGEQFF
len: 12
d_gene: .
abundance: many
v_gene: TRBV4-1
j_gene: TRBJ2-1

CDR3nt: TGTGCCAGCTCACTTTCGACTAGCGCAATACAAGAGACCCAGTACTTC
CDR3aa: CASSLSTSAIQETQYF
len: 16
d_gene: TRBD2
abundance: many
v_gene: TRBV18
j_gene: TRBJ2-5

CDR3nt: TGTGCCACCCAGGGAGGGAGCTCCTACAATGAGCAGTTCTTC
CDR3aa: CATQGGSSYNEQFF
len: 14
d_gene: TRBD2
abundance: many
v_gene: TRBV24-1
j_gene: TRBJ2-1